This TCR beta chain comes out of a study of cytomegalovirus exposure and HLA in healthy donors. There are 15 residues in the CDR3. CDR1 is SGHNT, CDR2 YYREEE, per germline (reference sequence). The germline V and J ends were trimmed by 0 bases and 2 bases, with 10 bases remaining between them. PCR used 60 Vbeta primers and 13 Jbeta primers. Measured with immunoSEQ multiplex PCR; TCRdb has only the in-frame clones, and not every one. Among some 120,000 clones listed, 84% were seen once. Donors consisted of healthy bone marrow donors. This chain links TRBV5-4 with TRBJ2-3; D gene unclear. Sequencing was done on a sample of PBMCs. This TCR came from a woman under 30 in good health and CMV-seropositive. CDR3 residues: CASSLDRRNTDTQYF. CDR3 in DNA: TGTGCCAGCAGCTTGGATCGGAGAAACACAGATACGCAGTATTTT. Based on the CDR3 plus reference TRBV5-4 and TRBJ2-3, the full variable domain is ETGVTQSPTHLIKTRGQQVTLRCSSQSGHNTVSWYQQALGQGPQFIFQYYREEENGRGNFPPRFSGLQFPNYSSELNVNALELDDSALYLCASSLDRRNTDTQYFGPGTRLTVL.